This TCR beta chain stems from a study of identical twins. TCRdb re-analysed the 5' RACE reads in MiXCR, keeping a single row per CDR3 protein. The sample shows about 730,000 distinct CDR3 sequences, 21% of them seen only once. This CDR3 has 14 amino acids. The V segment lost 4 bases and the J segment 1 base; nucleotides outside the gene matches: 1. Per the germline V gene, CDR1 is ENHRY and CDR2 is SYGVKD. The same data also went into a second study, on T cells expressing NK-cell markers.

This rearrangement joins TRBV10-3 to TRBJ2-7; 10 nucleotides align to TRBD1. The TCR was taken from a woman in her late teens or twenties in good health. Sequenced sample: PBMCs. The CDR3 loop reads CAISAGQGSYEQYF. The DNA for the CDR3 is TGTGCCATCAGTGCGGGACAGGGGTCCTACGAGCAGTACTTC.